This T cell receptor (beta chain) was recorded in a study of T cell responses to AZD1222 COVID-19 vaccine. The junction had 10 bases not matched to a gene; V was cut back by 10 bases and J by 5 bases. In germline, CDR1 is KGHSH, CDR2 LQKENI. The CDR3 loop spans 14 amino acids. The data were produced by immunoSEQ multiplex PCR, yet TCRdb's version contains in-frame clones alone and is incomplete. The sample includes over 95,000 clones, around nine tenths of them seen just once. The chain carries TRBV18 and TRBJ2-1; 8 nucleotides match TRBD2. The TCR sequence derives from an adult who received the AZD1222 COVID-19 vaccine. The source was peripheral blood, collected 28 days after the second AZD1222 dose. The CDR3 DNA reads TGTGCCACCAAGTGGGGACTAGGAAACAATGAGCAGTTCTTC. It yields the protein CATKWGLGNNEQFF.